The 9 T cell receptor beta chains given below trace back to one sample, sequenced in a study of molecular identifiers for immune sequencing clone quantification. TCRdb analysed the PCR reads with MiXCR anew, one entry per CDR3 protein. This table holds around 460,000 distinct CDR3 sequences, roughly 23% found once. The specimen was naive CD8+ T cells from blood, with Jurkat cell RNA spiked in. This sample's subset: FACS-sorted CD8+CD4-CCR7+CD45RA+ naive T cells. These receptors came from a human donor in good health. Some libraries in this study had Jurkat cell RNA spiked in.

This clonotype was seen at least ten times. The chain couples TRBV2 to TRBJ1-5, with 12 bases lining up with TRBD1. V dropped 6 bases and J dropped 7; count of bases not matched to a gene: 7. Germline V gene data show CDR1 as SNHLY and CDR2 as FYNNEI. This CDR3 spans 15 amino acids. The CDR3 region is CASSDGTGGGQPQHF. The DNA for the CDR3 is TGTGCCAGCAGCGACGGGACAGGGGGCGGCCAGCCCCAGCATTTT.

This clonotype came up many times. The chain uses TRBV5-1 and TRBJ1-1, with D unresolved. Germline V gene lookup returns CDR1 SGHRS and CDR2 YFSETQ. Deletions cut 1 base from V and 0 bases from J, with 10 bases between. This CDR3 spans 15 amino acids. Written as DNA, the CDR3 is TGCGCCAGCAGCTTGCAACGTCACCTGAACACTGAAGCTTTCTTT. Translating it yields CASSLQRHLNTEAFF.

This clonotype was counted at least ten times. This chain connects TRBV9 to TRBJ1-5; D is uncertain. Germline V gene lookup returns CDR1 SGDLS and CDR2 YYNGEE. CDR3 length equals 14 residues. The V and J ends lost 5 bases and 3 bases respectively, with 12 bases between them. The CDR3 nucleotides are TGTGCCAGCAGTGCTGACGGGATCAATCAGCCCCAGCATTTT. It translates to CASSADGINQPQHF.

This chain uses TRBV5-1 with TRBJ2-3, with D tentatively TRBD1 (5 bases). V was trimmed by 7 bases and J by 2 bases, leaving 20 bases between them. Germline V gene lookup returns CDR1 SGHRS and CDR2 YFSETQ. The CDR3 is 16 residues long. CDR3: CASATSWGRTTDTQYF. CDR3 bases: TGCGCCAGCGCGACCTCCTGGGGCAGGACCACAGATACGCAGTATTTT.

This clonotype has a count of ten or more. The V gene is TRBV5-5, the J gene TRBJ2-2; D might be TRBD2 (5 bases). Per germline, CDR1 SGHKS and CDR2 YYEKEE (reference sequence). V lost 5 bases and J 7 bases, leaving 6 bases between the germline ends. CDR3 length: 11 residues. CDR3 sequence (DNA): TGTGCCAGCAGGGGAGTCGGGGAGCTGTTTTTT. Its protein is CASRGVGELFF.

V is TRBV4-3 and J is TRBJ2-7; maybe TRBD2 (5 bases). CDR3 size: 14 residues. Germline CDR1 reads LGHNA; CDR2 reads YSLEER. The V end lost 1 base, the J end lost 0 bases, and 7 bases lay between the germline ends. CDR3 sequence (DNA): TGCGCCAGCAGCCAAGTTGAGGGCTCCTACGAGCAGTACTTC. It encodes CASSQVEGSYEQYF.

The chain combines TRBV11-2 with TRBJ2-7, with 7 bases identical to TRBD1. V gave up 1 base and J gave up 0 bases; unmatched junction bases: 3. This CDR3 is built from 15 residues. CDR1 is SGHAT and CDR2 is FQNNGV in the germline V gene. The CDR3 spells CASSLGGDSSYEQYF. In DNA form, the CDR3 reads TGTGCCAGCAGCTTAGGTGGGGACAGCTCCTACGAGCAGTACTTC. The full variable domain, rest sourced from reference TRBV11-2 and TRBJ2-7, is EAGVAQSPRYKIIEKRQSVAFWCNPISGHATLYWYQQILGQGPKLLIQFQNNGVVDDSQLPKDRFSAERLKGVDSTLKIQPAKLEDSAVYLCASSLGGDSSYEQYFGPGTRLTVT.

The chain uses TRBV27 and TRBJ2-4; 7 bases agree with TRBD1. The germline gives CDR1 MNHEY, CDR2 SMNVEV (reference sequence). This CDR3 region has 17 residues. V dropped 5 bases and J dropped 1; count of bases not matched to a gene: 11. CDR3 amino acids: CASSPHPQGEAKNIQYF. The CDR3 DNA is TGTGCCAGCAGTCCCCATCCGCAGGGGGAGGCCAAAAACATTCAGTACTTC.

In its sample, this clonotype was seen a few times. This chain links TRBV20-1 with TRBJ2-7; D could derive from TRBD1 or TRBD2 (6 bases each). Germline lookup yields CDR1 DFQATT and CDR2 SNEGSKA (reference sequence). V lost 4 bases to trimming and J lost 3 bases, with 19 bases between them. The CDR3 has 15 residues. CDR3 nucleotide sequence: TGCAGTGCTATTGGTTTGCGGGACATAAACTACGAGCAGTACTTC. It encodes CSAIGLRDINYEQYF.